This T cell receptor (beta chain) was recovered during a study of CD8 T cells in ankylosing spondylitis (TCRdb year 2017). Describing the broader study: The study profiled T cell receptor beta repertoires in healthy donors and ankylosing spondylitis patients to find disease-linked TCR variants. Peripheral blood was sampled, and synovial fluid was additionally collected from ankylosing spondylitis patients. The full study cohort comprised around 25 ankylosing spondylitis patients and over a hundred healthy donors.

The germline V gene provides CDR1 SGHRS and CDR2 YFSETQ. V drops 0 bases and J drops 5 bases, leaving 5 bases in between. Including cysteine and phenylalanine, the CDR3 has 12 amino acids. This entry keeps only the CDR3 DNA: 36 bases, framed from base 1. The paper as a whole reports these results and caveats: Significant enrichment of the disease-linked clones was reported in matched synovial fluid samples from ankylosing spondylitis patients. A CD8+ phenotype was shown by the disease-linked clones, which were found at relatively low frequencies in peripheral blood. A TCR beta motif made up of eight or nine highly homologous amino acid variants appeared to be characteristic of blood from ankylosing spondylitis patients. Some motif variants had previously been reported in the synovial fluid and blood of reactive arthritis patients, which suggests shared mechanisms of disease initiation.

This clonotype occurred many times. Its specific antigen is unknown. Base-call qualities are not available, and no considerably larger clone is one nucleotide away. TCRdb lists the instrument as Illumina HiSeq 2500. TCR beta libraries were prepared by quantitative 5'-RACE with molecular barcodes. As for the original processing: A new computational method based on a probabilistic model of VDJ rearrangement was used to identify disease-linked TCR variants. Using fastp trimming at Q25 and MiXCR clonotype assembly, TCRdb reanalyzed the public sequencing data and kept in-frame beta chains. Merged by CDR3 protein, the rows form single entries marked with the most common genes and DNA. These V and J calls derive from TCRdb rather than the authors' analysis. This sample has 300,000 to 350,000 distinct CDR3 sequences in its table, and roughly 14% of those were observed once. 1.1% of the sample rests with the top ten.

The receptor was isolated from a male donor with ankylosing spondylitis or in good health (not recorded which). The chain joins TRBV5-1 to TRBJ1-2; too little of a D gene remains to name it. The sample was blood, either unsorted or a sorted T cell fraction (not recorded which). The CDR3 protein is CASSLGIYGYTF. The sequence in DNA is TGCGCCAGCAGCTTGGGGATTTATGGCTACACCTTC.